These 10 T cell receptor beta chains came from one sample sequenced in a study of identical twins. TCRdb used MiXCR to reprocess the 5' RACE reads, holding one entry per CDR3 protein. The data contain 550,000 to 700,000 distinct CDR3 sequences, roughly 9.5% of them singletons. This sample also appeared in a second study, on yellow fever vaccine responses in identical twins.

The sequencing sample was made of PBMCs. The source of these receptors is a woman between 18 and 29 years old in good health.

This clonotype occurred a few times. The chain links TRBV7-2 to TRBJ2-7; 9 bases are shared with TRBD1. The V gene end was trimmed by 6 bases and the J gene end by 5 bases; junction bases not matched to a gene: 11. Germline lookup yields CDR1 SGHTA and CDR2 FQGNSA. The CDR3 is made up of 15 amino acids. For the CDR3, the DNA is TGTGCCAGCAGGTATACAGGGGGCGCGGTCGACGAGCAGTACTTC. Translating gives CASRYTGGAVDEQYF.

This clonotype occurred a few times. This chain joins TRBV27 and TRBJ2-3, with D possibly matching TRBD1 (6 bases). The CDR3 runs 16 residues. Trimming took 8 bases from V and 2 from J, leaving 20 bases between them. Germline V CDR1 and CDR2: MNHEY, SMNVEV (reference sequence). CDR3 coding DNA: TGTGCCAGCGTCCCCCGGGACACACCTGTCACAGATACGCAGTATTTT. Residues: CASVPRDTPVTDTQYF.

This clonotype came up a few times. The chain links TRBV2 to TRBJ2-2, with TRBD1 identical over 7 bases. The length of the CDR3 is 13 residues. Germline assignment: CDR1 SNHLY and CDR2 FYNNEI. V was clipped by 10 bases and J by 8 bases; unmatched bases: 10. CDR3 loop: CATLKTGSGELFF. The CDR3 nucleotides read TGTGCCACCCTTAAGACAGGGTCTGGGGAGCTGTTTTTT.

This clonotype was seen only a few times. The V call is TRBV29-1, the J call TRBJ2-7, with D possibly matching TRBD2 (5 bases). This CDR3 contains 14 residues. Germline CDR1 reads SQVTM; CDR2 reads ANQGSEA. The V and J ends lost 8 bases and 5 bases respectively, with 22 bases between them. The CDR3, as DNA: TGCAGCACCAGTGGGCCCTTGGGAGCAAACGAGCAGTACTTC. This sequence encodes CSTSGPLGANEQYF.

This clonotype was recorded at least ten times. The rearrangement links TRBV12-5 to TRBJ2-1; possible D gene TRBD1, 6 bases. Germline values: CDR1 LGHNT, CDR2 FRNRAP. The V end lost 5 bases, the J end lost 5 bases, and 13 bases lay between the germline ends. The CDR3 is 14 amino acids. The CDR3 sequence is CASGPGQGNNEQFF. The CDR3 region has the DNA TGTGCTAGTGGTCCTGGCCAGGGGAACAATGAGCAGTTCTTC.

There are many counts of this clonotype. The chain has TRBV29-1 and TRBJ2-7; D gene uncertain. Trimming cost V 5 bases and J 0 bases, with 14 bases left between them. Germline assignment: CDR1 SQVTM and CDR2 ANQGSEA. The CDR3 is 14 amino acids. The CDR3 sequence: CSVTPARSSYEQYF. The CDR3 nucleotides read TGCAGCGTTACTCCCGCTCGGAGCTCCTACGAGCAGTACTTC.

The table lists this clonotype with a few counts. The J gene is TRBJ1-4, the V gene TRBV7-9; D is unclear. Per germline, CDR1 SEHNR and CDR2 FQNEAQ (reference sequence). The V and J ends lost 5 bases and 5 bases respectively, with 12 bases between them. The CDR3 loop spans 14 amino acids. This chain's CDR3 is CASSPGRSNEKLFF. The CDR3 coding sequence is TGTGCCAGCAGCCCCGGACGGTCGAATGAAAAACTGTTTTTT.

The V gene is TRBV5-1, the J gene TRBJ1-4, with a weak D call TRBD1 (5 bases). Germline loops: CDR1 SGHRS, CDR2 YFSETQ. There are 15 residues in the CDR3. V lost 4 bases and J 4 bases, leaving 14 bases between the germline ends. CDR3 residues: CASSQGHRVNEKLFF. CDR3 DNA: TGCGCCAGCAGCCAAGGACATAGGGTTAATGAAAAACTGTTTTTT.

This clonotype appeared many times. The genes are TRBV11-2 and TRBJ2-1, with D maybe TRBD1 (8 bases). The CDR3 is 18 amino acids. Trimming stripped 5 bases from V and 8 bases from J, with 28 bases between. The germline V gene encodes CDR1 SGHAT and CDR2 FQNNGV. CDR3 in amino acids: CASSVRGQGATSSHEQFF. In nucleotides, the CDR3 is TGTGCCAGCAGCGTACGGGGGCAGGGGGCGACTAGCTCGCATGAGCAGTTCTTC.

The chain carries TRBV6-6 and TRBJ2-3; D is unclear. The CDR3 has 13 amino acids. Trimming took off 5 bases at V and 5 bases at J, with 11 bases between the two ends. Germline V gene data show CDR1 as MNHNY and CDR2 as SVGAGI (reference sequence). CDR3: CASSPVSVDTQYF. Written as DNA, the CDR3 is TGTGCCAGCAGTCCCGTCAGTGTAGATACGCAGTATTTT.